These 19 T cell receptor beta chains were all obtained from the same sample, sequenced in a study of blood T cell repertoires in COVID-19. The table came from immunoSEQ multiplex PCR; TCRdb's copy has only in-frame clones and leaves some out. The sample contains 300,000 to 350,000 clones, 65% to 90% of which appear only once. The specimen sequenced was PBMCs or T cells enriched from blood (not recorded which). These receptor sequences come from a woman aged 40 to 50 with acute COVID-19.

The V and J genes are TRBV14 and TRBJ1-2; tentative D call: TRBD1 (6 bases). The CDR3 has 14 amino acids. The V and J ends lost 3 bases and 6 bases respectively, with 14 bases between them. The germline CDR1 and CDR2 sequences are SGHDN and FVKESK. CDR3 bases: TGTGCCAGCAGCCAGGGGGCACCAGTCAATGGCTACACCTTC. This gives the protein CASSQGAPVNGYTF.

DNA of the CDR3: TGTGCCAGTAGTACCGCCACGGGAGCACCCCTCCACTTT. Translated, it gives CASSTATGAPLHF. The V and J genes are TRBV19 and TRBJ1-6; D uncertain. Germline V gene data show CDR1 as LNHDA and CDR2 as SQIVND (reference sequence). The CDR3 extends over 13 amino acids. The V end lost 4 bases, the J end lost 11 bases, and 12 bases lay between the germline ends. The complete variable domain, with remaining parts taken from reference TRBV19 and TRBJ1-6, reads DGGITQSPKYLFRKEGQNVTLSCEQNLNHDAMYWYRQDPGQGLRLIYYSQIVNDFQKGDIAEGYSVSREKKESFPLTVTSAQKNPTAFYLCASSTATGAPLHFGNGTRLTVT.

V and J are TRBV5-5 and TRBJ1-3, with D uncertain. This CDR3 region has 16 residues. Germline CDR1 and CDR2: SGHKS and YYEKEE (reference sequence). Trimming pared 4 bases from V and 0 bases from J, leaving 14 bases between. The CDR3 region has the DNA TGTGCCAGCAGCCTCCTCGCGGGGAGCTCTGGAAACACCATATATTTT. This gives the protein CASSLLAGSSGNTIYF.

The CDR3 sequence: CASSYATNTGELFF. Written as DNA, the CDR3 is TGTGCCAGCAGCTACGCGACTAACACCGGGGAGCTGTTTTTT. This chain uses TRBV5-4 with TRBJ2-2, with D hard to call. CDR1 is SGHNT, CDR2 YYREEE, per germline (reference sequence). The CDR3 length is 14 residues. The V gene lost 3 bases and the J gene lost 2 bases, with 8 bases spanning the gap.

The chain couples TRBV5-1 to TRBJ1-1, with D unresolved. The CDR3 extends over 13 amino acids. Germline CDR1 reads SGHRS; CDR2 reads YFSETQ. Trimming removed 4 bases from V and 0 bases from J, with 7 bases in between. The CDR3: CASSASMNTEAFF. The CDR3 DNA reads as TGCGCCAGCAGCGCCTCTATGAACACTGAAGCTTTCTTT.

The chain employs TRBV19 and TRBJ1-1; 11 nucleotides line up with TRBD1. The CDR3 consists of 16 residues. With 3 bases clipped from V and 1 base from J, the junction kept 4 bases outside the gene matches. Germline-derived CDR1 and CDR2 are LNHDA and SQIVND (reference sequence). The CDR3 region has the DNA TGTGCCAGTAGTATGGGGACAGGGGGTAGGAACACTGAAGCTTTCTTT. Amino acid sequence: CASSMGTGGRNTEAFF. The full variable domain, with the rest looked up from reference TRBV19 and TRBJ1-1, is DGGITQSPKYLFRKEGQNVTLSCEQNLNHDAMYWYRQDPGQGLRLIYYSQIVNDFQKGDIAEGYSVSREKKESFPLTVTSAQKNPTAFYLCASSMGTGGRNTEAFFGQGTRLTVV.

This sequence joins TRBV6-2 or TRBV6-3 and TRBJ2-7; possibly TRBD1 for D (6 bases). CDR3 length equals 17 residues. V gave up 2 bases and J gave up 1 base, with 18 bases separating them. Germline loops: CDR1 MNHEY, CDR2 SVGEGT. CDR3 sequence (DNA): TGTGCCAGCAGTTACATCCACAGGGCCGGTGGGTCCTACGAGCAGTACTTC. Translating gives CASSYIHRAGGSYEQYF.

The chain recombines TRBV19 with TRBJ1-1; D call uncertain. CDR1 and CDR2 from the germline V gene are LNHDA and SQIVND (reference sequence). The CDR3 runs 12 residues. V was cut by 4 bases and J by 4 bases, with 7 bases left in between. CDR3 region: CASSNGLTEAFF. As DNA, the CDR3 is TGTGCCAGTAGTAACGGTCTCACTGAAGCTTTCTTT.

The rearrangement links TRBV28 to TRBJ2-3; possibly TRBD1 for D (6 bases). The V end lost 7 bases, the J end lost 5 bases, and 16 bases lay between the germline ends. The germline V gene has CDR1 MDHEN and CDR2 SYDVKM. The CDR3 is made up of 14 amino acids. In DNA form, the CDR3 reads TGTGCCAGCACCCTGAGGGGGAGAGGAGATACGCAGTATTTT. Its protein is CASTLRGRGDTQYF.

This rearrangement joins TRBV10-2 to TRBJ2-1, with D perhaps TRBD2 (6 bases). CDR1 and CDR2 (germline): WSHSY, SAAADI. The CDR3 length is 17 residues. V shed 3 bases and J shed 8 bases, with 23 bases lying between them. The CDR3 sequence: CASSDVSKDLAIDEQFF. CDR3 bases: TGCGCCAGCAGTGACGTCAGCAAGGACCTAGCGATCGATGAGCAGTTCTTC.

The genes are TRBV12-2 and TRBJ2-7; the table's D call, TRBD2, was not checked against the DNA. TRBV12-2 is labeled a pseudogene. This CDR3 is built from 15 residues. The CDR3 sequence is CASRLFPGVSYEQYF. CDR3 coding DNA: TGTGCAAGTCGCTTATTCCCCGGGGTTTCCTACGAGCAGTACTTC.

The rearrangement links TRBV21-1 to TRBJ2-7; the table's TRBD2 call for D was not verified on the DNA. TRBV21-1 is classified as a pseudogene. This CDR3 is 13 amino acids long. The CDR3 loop reads CFTAGAGSYEQYF. In DNA form, the CDR3 reads TGTTTTACGGCGGGGGCAGGATCCTACGAGCAGTACTTC.

The chain has TRBV7-9 and TRBJ2-1; TRBD1 matches at 8 bases. V dropped 6 bases and J dropped 6; count of bases not matched to a gene: 7. The CDR3 totals 14 residues. Germline values: CDR1 SEHNR, CDR2 FQNEAQ (reference sequence). CDR3 loop: CASRRWGTGNEQFF. The CDR3 nucleotides read TGTGCCAGCAGGAGATGGGGGACAGGCAATGAGCAGTTCTTC.

This clone was seen once. The chain is built from TRBV5-4 and TRBJ2-7, with a possible D match to TRBD2 (5 bases). V was cut by 0 bases and J by 7 bases, with 14 bases left in between. The germline gives CDR1 SGHNT, CDR2 YYREEE (reference sequence). The CDR3 has 14 amino acids. CDR3 in amino acids: CASSLADWKEEQYF. The DNA of the CDR3 is TGTGCCAGCAGCTTGGCGGACTGGAAAGAGGAGCAGTACTTC.

V gene TRBV28 combines with J gene TRBJ1-2; 9 positions agree with TRBD1. With V trimmed by 6 bases and J by 4 bases, 9 bases remained unmatched. The CDR3 totals 15 residues. CDR1 and CDR2 from the germline V gene are MDHEN and SYDVKM. CDR3 in DNA: TGTGCCAGCAGCCTGACGGACAGGGGACCCTATGGCTACACCTTC. Translation gives CASSLTDRGPYGYTF.

A remark on this clone: Other DNA sequences from this sample encode an identical CDR3 as well. V gene TRBV7-2 combines with J gene TRBJ1-2; D is possibly TRBD1 (5 bases). Germline V gene sequence: CDR1 SGHTA, CDR2 FQGNSA. Trimming shortened V by 1 base and J by 4 bases, and 7 bases separated the two germline ends. The CDR3 extends over 13 amino acids. The CDR3 is CASSLGQLYGYTF. In nucleotides, the CDR3 is TGTGCCAGCAGCTTAGGACAGCTCTATGGCTACACCTTC. Drawing the rest from reference TRBV7-2 and TRBJ1-2, the complete variable domain is GAGVSQSPSNKVTEKGKDVELRCDPISGHTALYWYRQSLGQGLEFLIYFQGNSAPDKSGLPSDRFSAERTGGSVSTLTIQRTQQEDSAVYLCASSLGQLYGYTFGSGTRLTVV.

This chain uses TRBV7-9 with TRBJ1-5, with 10 bases identical to TRBD1. This CDR3 region has 14 residues. Germline V gene sequence: CDR1 SEHNR, CDR2 FQNEAQ (reference sequence). After removal of 3 bases from V and 7 bases from J, the junction contained 3 bases not matched to a gene. The DNA for the CDR3 is TGTGCCAGCAGCTTCGGACAGGGGGGACAGCCCCAGCATTTT. Its translation is CASSFGQGGQPQHF.

The V call is TRBV6-5, the J call TRBJ1-3; 7 nucleotides line up with TRBD1. The CDR3 loop spans 15 amino acids. V lost 7 bases to trimming and J lost 3 bases; unmatched junction nucleotides: 9. Germline CDR1 is MNHEY and CDR2 is SVGAGI. The CDR3 DNA follows: TGTGCCAGCACCTACCACCGGGACAGTGGAAACACCATATATTTT. Protein: CASTYHRDSGNTIYF.

The chain is built from TRBV6-2 or TRBV6-3 and TRBJ2-1, with D possibly being TRBD1 (7 bases). This CDR3 has 16 amino acids. Germline CDR1 and CDR2: MNHEY and SVGEGT. Trimming pared 3 bases from V and 7 bases from J, leaving 19 bases between. CDR3 bases: TGTGCCAGCAGTTATCCCCACATGGCAGGGGGGAATGAGCAGTTCTTC. It codes for CASSYPHMAGGNEQFF.